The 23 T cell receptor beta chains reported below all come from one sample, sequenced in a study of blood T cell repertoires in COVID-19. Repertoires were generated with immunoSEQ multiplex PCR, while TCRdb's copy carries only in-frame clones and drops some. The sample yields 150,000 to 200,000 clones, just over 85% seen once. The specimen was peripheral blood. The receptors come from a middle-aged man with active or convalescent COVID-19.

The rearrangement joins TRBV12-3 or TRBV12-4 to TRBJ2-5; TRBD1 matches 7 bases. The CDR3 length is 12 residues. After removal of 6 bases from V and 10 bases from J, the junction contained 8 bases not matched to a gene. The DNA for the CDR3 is TGTGCCAGCAGCACGGACAGGCCTGACCAGTACTTC. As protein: CASSTDRPDQYF.

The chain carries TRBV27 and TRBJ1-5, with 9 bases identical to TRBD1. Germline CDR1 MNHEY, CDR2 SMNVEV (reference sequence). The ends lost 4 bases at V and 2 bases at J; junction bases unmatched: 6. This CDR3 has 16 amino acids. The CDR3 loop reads CASSSTGGVGNQPQHF. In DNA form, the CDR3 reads TGTGCCAGCAGTTCTACAGGGGGCGTTGGCAATCAGCCCCAGCATTTT.

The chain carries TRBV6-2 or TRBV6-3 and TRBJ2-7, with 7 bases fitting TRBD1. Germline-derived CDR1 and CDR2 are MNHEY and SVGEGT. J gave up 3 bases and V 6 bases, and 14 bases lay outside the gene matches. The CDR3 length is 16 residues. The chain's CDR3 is CASSRLRTGTGYEQYF. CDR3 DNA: TGTGCCAGCAGCCGCCTCCGGACAGGAACGGGCTACGAGCAGTACTTC.

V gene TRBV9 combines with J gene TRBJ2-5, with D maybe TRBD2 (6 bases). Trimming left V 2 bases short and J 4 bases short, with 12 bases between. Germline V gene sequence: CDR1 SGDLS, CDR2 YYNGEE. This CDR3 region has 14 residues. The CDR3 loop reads CASSVAEGRETQYF. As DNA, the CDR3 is TGTGCCAGCAGCGTGGCGGAGGGGCGAGAGACCCAGTACTTC.

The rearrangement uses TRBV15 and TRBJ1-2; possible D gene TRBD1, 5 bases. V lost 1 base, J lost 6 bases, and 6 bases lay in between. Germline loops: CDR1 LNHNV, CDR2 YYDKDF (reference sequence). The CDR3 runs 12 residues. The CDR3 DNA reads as TGTGCCACCAGCAGAGGCAGGGATGGCTACACCTTC. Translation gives CATSRGRDGYTF.

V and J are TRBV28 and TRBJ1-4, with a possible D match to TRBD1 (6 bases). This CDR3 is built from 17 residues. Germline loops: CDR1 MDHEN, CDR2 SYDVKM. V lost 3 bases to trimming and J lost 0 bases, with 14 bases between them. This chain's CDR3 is CASSLLGGEATNEKLFF. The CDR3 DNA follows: TGTGCCAGCAGTTTGCTAGGGGGGGAAGCAACTAATGAAAAACTGTTTTTT.

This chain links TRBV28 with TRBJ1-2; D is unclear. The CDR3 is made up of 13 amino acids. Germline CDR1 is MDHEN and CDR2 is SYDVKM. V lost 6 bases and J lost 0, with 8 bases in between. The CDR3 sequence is CASREQPNYGYTF. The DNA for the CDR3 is TGTGCCAGCAGAGAACAGCCTAACTATGGCTACACCTTC.

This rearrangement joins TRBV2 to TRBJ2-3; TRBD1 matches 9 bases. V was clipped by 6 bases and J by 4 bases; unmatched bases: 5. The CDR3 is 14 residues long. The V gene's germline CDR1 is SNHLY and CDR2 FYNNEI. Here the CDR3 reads CASRRQGDSDTQYF. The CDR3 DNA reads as TGTGCCAGCAGGAGACAGGGGGACTCAGATACGCAGTATTTT.

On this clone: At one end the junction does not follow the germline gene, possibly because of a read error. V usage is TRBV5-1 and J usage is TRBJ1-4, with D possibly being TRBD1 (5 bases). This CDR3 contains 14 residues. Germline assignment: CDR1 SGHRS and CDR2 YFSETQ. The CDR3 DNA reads TGCGCCAGCAGCTTGGTCTCAGGGAATGAGAAACTGTTTTTT. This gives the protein CASSLVSGNEKLFF.

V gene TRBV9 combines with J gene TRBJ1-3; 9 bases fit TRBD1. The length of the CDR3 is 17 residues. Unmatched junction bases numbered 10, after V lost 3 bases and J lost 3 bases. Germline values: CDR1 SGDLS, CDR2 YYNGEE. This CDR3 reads CASSAQGAVIFGNTIYF. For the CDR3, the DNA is TGTGCCAGCAGCGCACAGGGGGCGGTGATATTTGGAAACACCATATATTTT. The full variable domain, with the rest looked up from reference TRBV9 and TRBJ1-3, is DSGVTQTPKHLITATGQRVTLRCSPRSGDLSVYWYQQSLDQGLQFLIQYYNGEERAKGNILERFSAQQFPDLHSELNLSSLELGDSALYFCASSAQGAVIFGNTIYFGEGSWLTVV.

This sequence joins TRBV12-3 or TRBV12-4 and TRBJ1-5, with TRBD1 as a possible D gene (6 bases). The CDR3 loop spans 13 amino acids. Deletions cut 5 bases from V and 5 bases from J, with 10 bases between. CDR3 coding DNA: TGTGCCAGCAGTACTCAGGGGTATCAGCCCCAGCATTTT. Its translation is CASSTQGYQPQHF.

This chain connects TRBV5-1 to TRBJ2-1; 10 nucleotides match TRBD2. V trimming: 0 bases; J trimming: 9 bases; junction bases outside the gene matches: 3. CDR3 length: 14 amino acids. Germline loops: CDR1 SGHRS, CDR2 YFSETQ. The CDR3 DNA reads TGCGCCAGCAGCTTGGTCTCTAGCGGGAGTGAGCAGTTCTTC. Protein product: CASSLVSSGSEQFF.

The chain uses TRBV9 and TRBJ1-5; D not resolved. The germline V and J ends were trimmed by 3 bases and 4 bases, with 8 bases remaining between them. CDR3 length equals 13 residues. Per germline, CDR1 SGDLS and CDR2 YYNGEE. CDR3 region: CASSGSGNQPQHF. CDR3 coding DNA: TGTGCCAGCAGCGGGTCAGGTAATCAGCCCCAGCATTTT.

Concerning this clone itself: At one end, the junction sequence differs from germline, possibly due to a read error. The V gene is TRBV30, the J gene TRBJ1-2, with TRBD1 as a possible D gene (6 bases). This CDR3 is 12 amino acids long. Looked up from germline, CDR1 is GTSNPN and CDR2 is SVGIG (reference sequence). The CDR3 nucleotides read TGTGCCTGGAGTGTACAGCCAGGGGCCCCAGAGTTC. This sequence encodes CAWSVQPGAPEF.

CDR3 region: CASSQDLGRETQYF. DNA for the CDR3: TGTGCCAGCAGCCAAGATCTGGGGAGAGAGACCCAGTACTTC. V is TRBV14 and J is TRBJ2-5; weak D call: TRBD2 (5 bases). Germline loops: CDR1 SGHDN, CDR2 FVKESK. The germline V and J ends were trimmed by 0 bases and 4 bases, with 9 bases remaining between them. CDR3 length: 14 amino acids.

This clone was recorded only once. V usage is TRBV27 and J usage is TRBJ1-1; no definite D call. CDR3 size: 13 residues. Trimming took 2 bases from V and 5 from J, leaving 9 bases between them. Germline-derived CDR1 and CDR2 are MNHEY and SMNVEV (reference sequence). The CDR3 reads CASSLDQKTEAFF. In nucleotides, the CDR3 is TGTGCCAGCAGTTTAGATCAGAAAACTGAAGCTTTCTTT.

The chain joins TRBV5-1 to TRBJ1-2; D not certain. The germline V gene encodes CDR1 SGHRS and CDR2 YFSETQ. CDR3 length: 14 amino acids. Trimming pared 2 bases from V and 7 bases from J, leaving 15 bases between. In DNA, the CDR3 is TGCGCCAGCAGCTTACGCACGTCGGAGGGTGGCTACACCTTC. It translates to CASSLRTSEGGYTF.

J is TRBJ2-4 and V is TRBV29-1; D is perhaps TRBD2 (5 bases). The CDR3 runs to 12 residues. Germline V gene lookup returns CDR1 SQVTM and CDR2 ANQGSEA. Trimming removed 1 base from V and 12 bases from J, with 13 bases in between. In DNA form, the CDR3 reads TGCAGCGTTGAAGCAGGACTCACTCATCAGTACTTC. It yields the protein CSVEAGLTHQYF.

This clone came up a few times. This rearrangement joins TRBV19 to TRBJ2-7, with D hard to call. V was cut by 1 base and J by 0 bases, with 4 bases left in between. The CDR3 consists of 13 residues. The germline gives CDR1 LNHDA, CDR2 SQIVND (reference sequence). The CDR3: CASSIAFSYEQYF. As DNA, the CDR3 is TGTGCCAGTAGTATAGCGTTCTCCTACGAGCAGTACTTC.

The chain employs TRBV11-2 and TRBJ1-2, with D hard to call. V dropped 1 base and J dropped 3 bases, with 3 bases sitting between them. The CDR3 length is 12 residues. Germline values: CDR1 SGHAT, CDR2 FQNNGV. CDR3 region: CASSLAYYGYTF. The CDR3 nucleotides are TGTGCCAGCAGCTTAGCCTACTATGGCTACACCTTC.

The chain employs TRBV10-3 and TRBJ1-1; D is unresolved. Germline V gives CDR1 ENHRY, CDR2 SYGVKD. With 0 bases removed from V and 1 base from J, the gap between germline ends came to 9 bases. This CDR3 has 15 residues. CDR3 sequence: CAISESTRQNTEAFF. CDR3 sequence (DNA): TGTGCCATCAGTGAGTCGACTCGGCAGAACACTGAAGCTTTCTTT.

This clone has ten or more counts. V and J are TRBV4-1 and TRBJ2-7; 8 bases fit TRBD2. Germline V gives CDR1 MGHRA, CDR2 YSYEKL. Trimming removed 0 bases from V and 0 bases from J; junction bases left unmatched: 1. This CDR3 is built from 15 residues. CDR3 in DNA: TGCGCCAGCAGCCAAGACAGCGGGGGCTCCTACGAGCAGTACTTC. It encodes CASSQDSGGSYEQYF.

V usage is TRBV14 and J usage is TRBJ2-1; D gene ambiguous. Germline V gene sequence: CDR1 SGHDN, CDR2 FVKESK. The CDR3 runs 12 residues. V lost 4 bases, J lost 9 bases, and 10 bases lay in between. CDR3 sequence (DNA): TGTGCCAGCAGCCCTACCACTGTTGAGCAGTTCTTC. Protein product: CASSPTTVEQFF. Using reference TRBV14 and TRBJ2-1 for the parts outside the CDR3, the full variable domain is EAGVTQFPSHSVIEKGQTVTLRCDPISGHDNLYWYRRVMGKEIKFLLHFVKESKQDESGMPNNRFLAERTGGTYSTLKVQPAELEDSGVYFCASSPTTVEQFFGPGTRLTVL.